The 2 T cell receptor beta chains presented below share a single source sample, sequenced in a study of blood T cell repertoires in COVID-19. The protocol was immunoSEQ multiplex PCR, while the TCRdb copy is restricted to in-frame clones and leaves out a portion. The sample lists over 120,000 clones, roughly 87% occurring once. Sequencing used peripheral blood. The receptors here all came from a human donor in a cohort sampled during active COVID-19.

The gene calls are TRBV10-1 and TRBJ1-5; a possible D gene is TRBD1 (6 bases). The CDR3 spans 20 residues. CDR1 WNHNN and CDR2 SYGVQD come from the germline V gene (reference sequence). V dropped 5 bases and J dropped 1 base, with 27 bases sitting between them. The DNA of the CDR3 is TGCGCCAGCAGTTCCAGCCACAATAAGTACAGGGCGAGAAGCAATCAGCCCCAGCATTTT. Translation: CASSSSHNKYRARSNQPQHF.

This clone was seen more than once but under ten times. This chain joins TRBV3-1 (or the pseudogene TRBV3-2) and TRBJ1-6; 10 bases are a match to TRBD1. V lost 4 bases and J lost 10; bases outside the gene matches: 7. Looked up from germline, CDR1 is LGHDT and CDR2 is YNNKEL (reference sequence). The CDR3 extends over 15 amino acids. The CDR3 DNA is TGTGCCAGCAGCCTGACGGACAGGGGGAGGTCACCCCTCCACTTT. Encoded protein: CASSLTDRGRSPLHF.